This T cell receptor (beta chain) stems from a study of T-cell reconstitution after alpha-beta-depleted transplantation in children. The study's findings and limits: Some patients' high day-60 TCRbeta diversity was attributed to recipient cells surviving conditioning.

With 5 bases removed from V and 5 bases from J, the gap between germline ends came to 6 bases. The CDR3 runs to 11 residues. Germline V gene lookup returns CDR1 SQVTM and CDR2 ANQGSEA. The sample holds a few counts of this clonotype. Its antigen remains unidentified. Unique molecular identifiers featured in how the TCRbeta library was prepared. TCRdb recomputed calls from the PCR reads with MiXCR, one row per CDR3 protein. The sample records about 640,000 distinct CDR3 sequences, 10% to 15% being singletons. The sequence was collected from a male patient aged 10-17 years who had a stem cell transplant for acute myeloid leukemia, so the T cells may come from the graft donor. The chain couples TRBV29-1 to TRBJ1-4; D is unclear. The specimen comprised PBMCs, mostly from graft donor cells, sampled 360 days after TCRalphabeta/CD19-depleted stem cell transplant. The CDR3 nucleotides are TGCAGCGTTTGGCAGAATGAAAAACTGTTTTTT. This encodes CSVWQNEKLFF.